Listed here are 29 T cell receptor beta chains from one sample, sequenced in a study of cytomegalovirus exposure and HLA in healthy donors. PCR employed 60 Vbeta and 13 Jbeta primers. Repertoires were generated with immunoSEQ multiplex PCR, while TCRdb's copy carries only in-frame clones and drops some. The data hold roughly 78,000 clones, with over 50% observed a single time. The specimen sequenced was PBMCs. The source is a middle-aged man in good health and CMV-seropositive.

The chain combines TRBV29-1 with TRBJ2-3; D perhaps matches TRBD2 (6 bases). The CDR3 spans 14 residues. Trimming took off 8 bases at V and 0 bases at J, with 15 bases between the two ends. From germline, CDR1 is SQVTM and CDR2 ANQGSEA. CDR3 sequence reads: CSSRPGTSTDTQYF. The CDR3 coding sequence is TGCAGCAGTCGCCCAGGGACTAGCACAGATACGCAGTATTTT.

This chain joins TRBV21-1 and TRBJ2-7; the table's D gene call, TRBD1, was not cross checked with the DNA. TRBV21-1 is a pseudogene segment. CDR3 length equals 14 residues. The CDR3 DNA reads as TGTGCCAACCCTCCGGGACACTACTCCTACGAGCAGTACTTC. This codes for CANPPGHYSYEQYF.

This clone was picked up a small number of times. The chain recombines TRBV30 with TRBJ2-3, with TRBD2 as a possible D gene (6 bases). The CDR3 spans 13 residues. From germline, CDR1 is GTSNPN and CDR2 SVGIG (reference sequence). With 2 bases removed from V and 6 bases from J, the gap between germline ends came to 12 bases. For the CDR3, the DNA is TGTGCCTGGAGTTCGGGAGCAAGCGATACGCAGTATTTT. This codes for CAWSSGASDTQYF.

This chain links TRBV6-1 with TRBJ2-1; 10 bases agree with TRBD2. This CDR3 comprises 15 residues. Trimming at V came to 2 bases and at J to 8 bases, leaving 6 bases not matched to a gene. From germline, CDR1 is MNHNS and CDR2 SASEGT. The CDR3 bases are TGTGCCAGCAGTGAAACAGCGGGGGGGCCAGATGAGCAGTTCTTC. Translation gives CASSETAGGPDEQFF.

In DNA, the CDR3 is TGTGCCAGCAGCTCTATGCGAATAATCACTGAAGCTTTCTTT. Protein: CASSSMRIITEAFF. The J gene is TRBJ1-1, the V gene TRBV14; no clear D gene. The CDR3 covers 14 residues. From germline, CDR1 is SGHDN and CDR2 FVKESK. V was clipped by 5 bases and J by 4 bases, with 14 bases between them. The full variable domain, in which reference TRBV14 and TRBJ1-1 provide the parts outside the CDR3, is EAGVTQFPSHSVIEKGQTVTLRCDPISGHDNLYWYRRVMGKEIKFLLHFVKESKQDESGMPNNRFLAERTGGTYSTLKVQPAELEDSGVYFCASSSMRIITEAFFGQGTRLTVV.

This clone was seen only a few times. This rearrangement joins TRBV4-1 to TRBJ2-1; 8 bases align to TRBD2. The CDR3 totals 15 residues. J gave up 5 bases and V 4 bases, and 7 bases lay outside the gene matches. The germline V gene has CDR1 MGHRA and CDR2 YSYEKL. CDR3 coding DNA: TGCGCCAGCAGCCCCCAAGAGCGGGGGAACAATGAGCAGTTCTTC. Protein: CASSPQERGNNEQFF.

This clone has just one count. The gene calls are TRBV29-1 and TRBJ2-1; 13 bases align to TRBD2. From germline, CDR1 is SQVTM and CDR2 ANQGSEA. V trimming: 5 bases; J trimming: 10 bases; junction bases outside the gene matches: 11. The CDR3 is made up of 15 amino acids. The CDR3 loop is CSVPFRLAGGSEQFF. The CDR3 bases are TGCAGCGTTCCCTTCCGACTAGCGGGGGGAAGCGAGCAGTTCTTC.

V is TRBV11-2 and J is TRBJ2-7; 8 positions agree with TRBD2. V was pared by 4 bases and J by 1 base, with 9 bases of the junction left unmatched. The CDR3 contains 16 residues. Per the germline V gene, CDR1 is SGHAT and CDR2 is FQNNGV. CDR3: CASSSQAGVFSYEQYF. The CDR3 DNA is TGTGCCAGCAGCTCGCAAGCGGGGGTCTTTTCCTACGAGCAGTACTTC.

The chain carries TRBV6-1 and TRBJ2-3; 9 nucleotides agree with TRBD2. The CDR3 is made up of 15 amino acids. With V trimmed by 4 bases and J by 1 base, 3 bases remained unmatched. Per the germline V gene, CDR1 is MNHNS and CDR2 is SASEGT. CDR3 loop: CASSGRTSGTDTQYF. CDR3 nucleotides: TGTGCCAGCAGTGGTAGGACTAGCGGCACAGATACGCAGTATTTT.

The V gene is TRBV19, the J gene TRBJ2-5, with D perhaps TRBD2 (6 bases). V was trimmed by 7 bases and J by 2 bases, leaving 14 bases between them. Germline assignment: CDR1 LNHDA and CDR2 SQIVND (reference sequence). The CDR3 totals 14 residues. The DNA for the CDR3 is TGTGCCAGTACGGGACTCGGGCGGCAAGAGACCCAGTACTTC. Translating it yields CASTGLGRQETQYF. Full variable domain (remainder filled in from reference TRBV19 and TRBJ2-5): DGGITQSPKYLFRKEGQNVTLSCEQNLNHDAMYWYRQDPGQGLRLIYYSQIVNDFQKGDIAEGYSVSREKKESFPLTVTSAQKNPTAFYLCASTGLGRQETQYFGPGTRLLVL.

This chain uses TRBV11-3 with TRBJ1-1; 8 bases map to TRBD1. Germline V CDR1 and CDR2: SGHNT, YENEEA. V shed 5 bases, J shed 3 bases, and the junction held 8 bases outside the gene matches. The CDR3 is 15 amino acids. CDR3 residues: CASSTPYRGDTEAFF. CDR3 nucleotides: TGTGCCAGCAGCACTCCTTACAGGGGGGACACTGAAGCTTTCTTT.

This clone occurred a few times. CDR3 nucleotides: TGTGCCTGGACATTCGGGTACGAGCAGTACTTC. This gives the protein CAWTFGYEQYF. V and J are TRBV30 and TRBJ2-7; D not resolved. The V gene lost 4 bases and the J gene lost 4 bases, with 8 bases spanning the gap. CDR1 GTSNPN and CDR2 SVGIG come from the germline V gene (reference sequence). CDR3 length: 11 residues.

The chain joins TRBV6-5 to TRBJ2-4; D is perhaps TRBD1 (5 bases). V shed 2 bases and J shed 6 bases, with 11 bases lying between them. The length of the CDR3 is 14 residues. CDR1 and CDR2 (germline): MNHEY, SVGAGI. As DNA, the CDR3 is TGTGCCAGCAGTTACGGCAGGGAAGGAAACATTCAGTACTTC. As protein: CASSYGREGNIQYF.

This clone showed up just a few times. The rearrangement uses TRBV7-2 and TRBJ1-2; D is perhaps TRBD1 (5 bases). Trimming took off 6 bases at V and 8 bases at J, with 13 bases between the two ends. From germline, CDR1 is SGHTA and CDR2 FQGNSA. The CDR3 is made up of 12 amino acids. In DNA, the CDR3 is TGTGCCAGCAGACCTCAGGGTGGGGGCTACACCTTC. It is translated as CASRPQGGGYTF. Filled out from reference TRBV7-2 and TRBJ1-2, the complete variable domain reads GAGVSQSPSNKVTEKGKDVELRCDPISGHTALYWYRQSLGQGLEFLIYFQGNSAPDKSGLPSDRFSAERTGGSVSTLTIQRTQQEDSAVYLCASRPQGGGYTFGSGTRLTVV.

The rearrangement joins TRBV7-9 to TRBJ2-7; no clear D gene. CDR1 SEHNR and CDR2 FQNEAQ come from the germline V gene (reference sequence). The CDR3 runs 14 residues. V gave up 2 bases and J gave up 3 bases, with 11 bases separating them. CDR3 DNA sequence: TGTGCCAGCAGCTTATTTGACGGCGGCTACGAGCAGTACTTC. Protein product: CASSLFDGGYEQYF. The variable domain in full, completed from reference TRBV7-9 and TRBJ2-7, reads DTGVSQNPRHKITKRGQNVTFRCDPISEHNRLYWYRQTLGQGPEFLTYFQNEAQLEKSRLLSDRFSAERPKGSFSTLEIQRTEQGDSAMYLCASSLFDGGYEQYFGPGTRLTVT.

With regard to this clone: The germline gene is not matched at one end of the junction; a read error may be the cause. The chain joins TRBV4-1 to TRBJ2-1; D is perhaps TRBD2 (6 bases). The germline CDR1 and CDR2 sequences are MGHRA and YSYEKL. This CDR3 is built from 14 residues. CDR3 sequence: CASTQLGGRDEQFF. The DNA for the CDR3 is TGCGCCAGCACCCAATTGGGAGGTCGGGATGAGCAGTTCTTC.

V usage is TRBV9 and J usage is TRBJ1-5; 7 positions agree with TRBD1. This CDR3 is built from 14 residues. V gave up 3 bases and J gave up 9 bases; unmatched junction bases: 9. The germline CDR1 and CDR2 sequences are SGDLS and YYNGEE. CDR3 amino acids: CASSGTGGPGPQHF. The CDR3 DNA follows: TGTGCCAGCAGCGGGACAGGTGGGCCAGGGCCCCAGCATTTT.

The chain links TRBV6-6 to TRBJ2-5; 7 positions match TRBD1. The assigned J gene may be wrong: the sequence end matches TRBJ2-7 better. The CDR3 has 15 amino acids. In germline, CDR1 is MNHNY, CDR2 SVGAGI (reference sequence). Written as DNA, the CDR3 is TGTGCCAGCAGTCTAGAGACAGGGTTCCCCTACGAGCAGTACTTC. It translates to CASSLETGFPYEQYF.

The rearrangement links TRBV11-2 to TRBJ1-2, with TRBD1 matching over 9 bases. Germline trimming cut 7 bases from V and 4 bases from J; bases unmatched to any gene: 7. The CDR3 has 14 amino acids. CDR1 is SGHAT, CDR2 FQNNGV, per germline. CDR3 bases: TGTGCCAGCACCCAAAGGGGACAGGGCTATGGCTACACCTTC. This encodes CASTQRGQGYGYTF.

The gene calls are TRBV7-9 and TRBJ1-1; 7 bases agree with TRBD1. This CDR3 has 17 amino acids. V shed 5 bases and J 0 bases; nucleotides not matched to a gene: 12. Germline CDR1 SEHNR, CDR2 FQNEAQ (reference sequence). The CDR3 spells CASSHRDSNIMNTEAFF. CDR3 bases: TGTGCCAGCAGCCATCGGGACAGTAATATCATGAACACTGAAGCTTTCTTT.

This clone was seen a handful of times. CDR3 nucleotides: TGTGCCTGGAGTCCGACGGGGTATGGCTACACCTTC. Amino acid sequence: CAWSPTGYGYTF. The V call is TRBV30, the J call TRBJ1-2, with D unresolved. CDR1 GTSNPN and CDR2 SVGIG come from the germline V gene (reference sequence). Trimming took off 2 bases at V and 5 bases at J, with 9 bases between the two ends. There are 12 residues in the CDR3. Based on the CDR3 plus reference TRBV30 and TRBJ1-2, the full variable domain is SQTIHQWPATLVQPVGSPLSLECTVEGTSNPNLYWYRQAAGRGLQLLFYSVGIGQISSEVPQNLSASRPQDRQFILSSKKLLLSDSGFYLCAWSPTGYGYTFGSGTRLTVV.

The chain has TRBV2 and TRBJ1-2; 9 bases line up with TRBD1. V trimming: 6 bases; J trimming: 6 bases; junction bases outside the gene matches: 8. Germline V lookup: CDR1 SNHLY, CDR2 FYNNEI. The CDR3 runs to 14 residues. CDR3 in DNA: TGTGCCAGCAGAGGGGGACAGGGATCCCATGGCTACACCTTC. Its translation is CASRGGQGSHGYTF.

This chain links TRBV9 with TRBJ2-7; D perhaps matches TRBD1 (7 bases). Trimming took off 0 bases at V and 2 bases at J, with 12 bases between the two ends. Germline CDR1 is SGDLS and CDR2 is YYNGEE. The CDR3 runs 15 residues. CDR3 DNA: TGTGCCAGCAGCGTAGGCGGGACAGCGACCTACGAGCAGTACTTC. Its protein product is CASSVGGTATYEQYF. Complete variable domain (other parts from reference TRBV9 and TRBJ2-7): DSGVTQTPKHLITATGQRVTLRCSPRSGDLSVYWYQQSLDQGLQFLIQYYNGEERAKGNILERFSAQQFPDLHSELNLSSLELGDSALYFCASSVGGTATYEQYFGPGTRLTVT.

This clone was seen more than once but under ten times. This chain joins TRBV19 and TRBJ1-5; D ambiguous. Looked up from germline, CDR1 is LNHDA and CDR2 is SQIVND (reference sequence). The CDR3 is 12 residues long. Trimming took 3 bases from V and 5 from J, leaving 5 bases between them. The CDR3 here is CASSIGYQPQHF. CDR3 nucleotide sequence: TGTGCCAGTAGTATCGGGTATCAGCCCCAGCATTTT.

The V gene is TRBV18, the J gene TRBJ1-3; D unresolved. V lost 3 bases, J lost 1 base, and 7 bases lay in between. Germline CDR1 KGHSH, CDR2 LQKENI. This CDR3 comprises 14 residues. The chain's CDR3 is CASSPQVSGNTIYF. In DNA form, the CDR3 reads TGTGCCAGCTCACCCCAGGTTTCTGGAAACACCATATATTTT.

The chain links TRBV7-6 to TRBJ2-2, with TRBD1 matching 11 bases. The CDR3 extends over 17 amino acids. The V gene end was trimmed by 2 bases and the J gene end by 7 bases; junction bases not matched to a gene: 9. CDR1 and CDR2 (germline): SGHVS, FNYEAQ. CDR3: CASSLRIGQGAIGELFF. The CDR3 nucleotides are TGTGCCAGCAGCTTAAGAATCGGACAGGGGGCGATCGGGGAGCTGTTTTTT.

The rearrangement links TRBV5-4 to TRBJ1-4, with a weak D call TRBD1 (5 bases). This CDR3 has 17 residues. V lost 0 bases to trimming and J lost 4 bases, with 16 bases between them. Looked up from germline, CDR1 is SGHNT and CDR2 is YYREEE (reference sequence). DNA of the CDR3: TGTGCCAGCAGCTTGGGAAAGGACAAACTACTTAATGAAAAACTGTTTTTT. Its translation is CASSLGKDKLLNEKLFF. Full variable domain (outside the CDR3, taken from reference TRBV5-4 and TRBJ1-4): ETGVTQSPTHLIKTRGQQVTLRCSSQSGHNTVSWYQQALGQGPQFIFQYYREEENGRGNFPPRFSGLQFPNYSSELNVNALELDDSALYLCASSLGKDKLLNEKLFFGSGTQLSVL.

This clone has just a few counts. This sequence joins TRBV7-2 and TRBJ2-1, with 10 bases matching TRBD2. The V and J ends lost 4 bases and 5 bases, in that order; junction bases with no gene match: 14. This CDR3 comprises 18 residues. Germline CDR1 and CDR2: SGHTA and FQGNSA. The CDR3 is CASSSGLAAKLFNNEQFF. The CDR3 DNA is TGTGCCAGCAGCTCCGGACTAGCGGCTAAACTTTTTAACAATGAGCAGTTCTTC.

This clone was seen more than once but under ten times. CDR3 amino acids: CASSIAGEQETQYF. CDR3 sequence (DNA): TGTGCCAGCAGCATAGCGGGGGAGCAAGAGACCCAGTACTTC. The chain joins TRBV5-6 to TRBJ2-5; 9 positions agree with TRBD2. The V gene's germline CDR1 is SGHDT and CDR2 YYEEEE. The V segment lost 4 bases and the J segment 2 bases; nucleotides outside the gene matches: 3. The CDR3 covers 14 residues.